Each of the 28 T cell receptor beta chains below was sequenced from the same sample in a study of cytomegalovirus exposure and HLA in healthy donors. Amplification used 60 Vbeta primers and 13 Jbeta primers. Some clones are missing from TCRdb's copy, which holds only in-frame ones; the method was immunoSEQ multiplex PCR. The sample includes about 65,000 clones, about four fifths of them seen just once. Sequencing input: PBMCs. These receptors were obtained from a woman aged 30 to 39 in good health and CMV-seronegative.

The chain combines TRBV6-1 with TRBJ1-5; D is undetermined. Trimming left V 6 bases short and J 7 bases short, with 4 bases between. The germline V gene encodes CDR1 MNHNS and CDR2 SASEGT. This CDR3 region has 10 residues. CDR3 amino acids: CASREQPQHF. The CDR3, as DNA: TGTGCCAGCAGGGAGCAGCCCCAGCATTTT.

The chain links TRBV10-1 to TRBJ1-5; 7 bases align to TRBD1. Germline V gives CDR1 WNHNN, CDR2 SYGVQD (reference sequence). V was pared by 10 bases and J by 1 base, with 7 bases of the junction left unmatched. The CDR3 length is 14 residues. The CDR3 reads CATPTGMSNQPQHF. CDR3 in DNA: TGCGCCACCCCGACAGGGATGAGCAATCAGCCCCAGCATTTT.

The chain employs TRBV4-3 and TRBJ2-7; D is possibly TRBD2 (5 bases). The CDR3 covers 14 residues. Trimming stripped 0 bases from V and 3 bases from J, with 9 bases between. Germline CDR1 LGHNA, CDR2 YSLEER. CDR3 nucleotides: TGCGCCAGCAGCCAAGATGTTGGGAGCTACGAGCAGTACTTC. Translation gives CASSQDVGSYEQYF.

This chain connects TRBV19 to TRBJ2-2; D may be TRBD1 (5 bases). This CDR3 contains 13 residues. Trimming left V 3 bases short and J 4 bases short, with 6 bases between. CDR1 LNHDA and CDR2 SQIVND come from the germline V gene (reference sequence). The DNA of the CDR3 is TGTGCCAGTAGTATTCAGGGCACCGGGGAGCTGTTTTTT. Amino acid sequence: CASSIQGTGELFF.

The chain links TRBV7-2 to TRBJ2-7, with 10 bases identical to TRBD2. Germline V gene data show CDR1 as SGHTA and CDR2 as FQGNSA. This CDR3 is built from 16 residues. With 5 bases clipped from V and 1 base from J, the junction kept 8 bases outside the gene matches. Here the CDR3 reads CASSLLAGTVSYEQYF. Written as DNA, the CDR3 is TGTGCCAGCAGCCTACTAGCGGGAACGGTGTCCTACGAGCAGTACTTC.

The gene calls are TRBV21-1 and TRBJ1-5. TRBV21-1 is assigned pseudogene status. CDR3 length: 17 amino acids. CDR3 in amino acids: CASSKGVGAGLGQPQHF. The CDR3 DNA sequence: TGTGCCAGCAGCAAAGGAGTAGGCGCGGGGCTCGGGCAGCCCCAGCATTTT.

The CDR3 nucleotides are TGCAGCTCGAATCAGCCCCAGCATTTT. Its protein is CSSNQPQHF. The V gene is TRBV29-1, the J gene TRBJ1-5, with D hard to call. Germline V gives CDR1 SQVTM, CDR2 ANQGSEA. The length of the CDR3 is 9 residues. Trimming stripped 8 bases from V and 4 bases from J, with 3 bases between. The full variable domain, in which reference TRBV29-1 and TRBJ1-5 provide the parts outside the CDR3, is SAVISQKPSRDICQRGTSLTIQCQVDSQVTMMFWYRQQPGQSLTLIATANQGSEATYESGFVIDKFPISRPNLTFSTLTVSNMSPEDSSIYLCSSNQPQHFGDGTRLSIL.

This clone was counted a single time. V and J are TRBV10-1 and TRBJ1-1; 10 nucleotides line up with TRBD1. The length of the CDR3 is 14 residues. The germline V gene has CDR1 WNHNN and CDR2 SYGVQD (reference sequence). V shed 6 bases, J shed 8 bases, and the junction held 9 bases outside the gene matches. The CDR3 DNA follows: TGCGCCAGCAGAGAGCAACCGGGACAGGGGGAAGCTTTCTTT. Protein: CASREQPGQGEAFF.

This clone was picked up a small number of times. The V call is TRBV29-1, the J call TRBJ2-7, with TRBD2 matching 7 bases. The V and J ends lost 8 bases and 7 bases, in that order; junction bases with no gene match: 8. There are 11 residues in the CDR3. Germline CDR1 and CDR2: SQVTM and ANQGSEA. CDR3 in DNA: TGCAGCTCTGCCGGGGGAGGGGAGCAGTACTTC. This codes for CSSAGGGEQYF.

This sequence joins TRBV30 and TRBJ1-2; 7 bases line up with TRBD1. Germline V lookup: CDR1 GTSNPN, CDR2 SVGIG (reference sequence). The V and J ends lost 2 bases and 7 bases, in that order; junction bases with no gene match: 4. The CDR3 contains 12 residues. The CDR3 DNA sequence: TGTGCCTGGAGTAGGTCAGGGGGTGGCTACACCTTC. Its protein product is CAWSRSGGGYTF. Looking up the rest from reference TRBV30 and TRBJ1-2 gives the full variable domain: SQTIHQWPATLVQPVGSPLSLECTVEGTSNPNLYWYRQAAGRGLQLLFYSVGIGQISSEVPQNLSASRPQDRQFILSSKKLLLSDSGFYLCAWSRSGGGYTFGSGTRLTVV.

V gene TRBV30 combines with J gene TRBJ2-1; possible D gene TRBD1, 6 bases. V lost 0 bases and J 3 bases, leaving 21 bases between the germline ends. The CDR3 length is 18 residues. CDR1 GTSNPN and CDR2 SVGIG come from the germline V gene (reference sequence). CDR3 sequence (DNA): TGTGCCTGGAGTGTACGAGGATTGGGGCAGGGGATCTACAATGAGCAGTTCTTC. It encodes CAWSVRGLGQGIYNEQFF.

This clone was recorded a few times. The chain recombines TRBV5-1 with TRBJ1-1; 9 bases agree with TRBD1. Losses at the gene ends were 4 bases for V and 4 bases for J; bases not matched to a gene: 5. Per germline, CDR1 SGHRS and CDR2 YFSETQ. The length of the CDR3 is 14 residues. CDR3 in amino acids: CASSLDRGSTEAFF. In DNA form, the CDR3 reads TGCGCCAGCAGCCTGGACAGGGGATCCACTGAAGCTTTCTTT. Supplemented by reference TRBV5-1 and TRBJ1-1, the full variable domain reads KAGVTQTPRYLIKTRGQQVTLSCSPISGHRSVSWYQQTPGQGLQFLFEYFSETQRNKGNFPGRFSGRQFSNSRSEMNVSTLELGDSALYLCASSLDRGSTEAFFGQGTRLTVV.

The J gene is TRBJ1-5, the V gene TRBV7-8; no clear D gene. This CDR3 spans 14 amino acids. Trimming took 1 base from V and 0 from J, leaving 4 bases between them. Germline CDR1 SGHVS, CDR2 FQNEAQ. CDR3: CASSLELSNQPQHF. DNA of the CDR3: TGTGCCAGCAGCTTAGAGCTTAGCAATCAGCCCCAGCATTTT.

V is TRBV30 and J is TRBJ2-7; D is possibly TRBD2 (5 bases). V lost 4 bases and J 3 bases, leaving 13 bases between the germline ends. Per germline, CDR1 GTSNPN and CDR2 SVGIG (reference sequence). The CDR3 extends over 13 amino acids. The CDR3 here is CAWNLVGDYEQYF. In nucleotides, the CDR3 is TGTGCCTGGAACCTAGTCGGGGACTACGAGCAGTACTTC.

The CDR3 region is CASSFGVPGNQPQHF. In nucleotides, the CDR3 is TGTGCCAGCAGCTTCGGGGTTCCGGGCAATCAGCCCCAGCATTTT. The rearrangement uses TRBV7-2 and TRBJ1-5; D gene ambiguous. From germline, CDR1 is SGHTA and CDR2 FQGNSA. V lost 3 bases and J 2 bases, leaving 11 bases between the germline ends. The CDR3 length is 15 residues.

V gene TRBV27 combines with J gene TRBJ2-7; D is perhaps TRBD2 (5 bases). The germline gives CDR1 MNHEY, CDR2 SMNVEV (reference sequence). CDR3 length: 13 amino acids. Trimming left V 11 bases short and J 0 bases short, with 14 bases between. The DNA for the CDR3 is TGTGCCGTCAAACCGGGAACCTCCTACGAGCAGTACTTC. As protein: CAVKPGTSYEQYF.

The chain has TRBV19 and TRBJ1-1; D is unclear. The CDR3 is 12 amino acids. The germline V gene has CDR1 LNHDA and CDR2 SQIVND (reference sequence). V was shortened by 5 bases and J by 5 bases, with 9 bases between the two germline ends. CDR3: CASSSGWTEAFF. For the CDR3, the DNA is TGTGCCAGTAGTTCGGGTTGGACTGAAGCTTTCTTT.

This chain connects TRBV9 to TRBJ2-1, with 7 bases matching TRBD1. Unmatched junction bases numbered 7, after V lost 2 bases and J lost 5 bases. The CDR3 runs to 15 residues. Germline V gene data show CDR1 as SGDLS and CDR2 as YYNGEE. This CDR3 reads CASSVTTGINNEQFF. For the CDR3, the DNA is TGTGCCAGCAGCGTCACGACAGGGATAAACAATGAGCAGTTCTTC. The full variable domain, with the rest looked up from reference TRBV9 and TRBJ2-1, is DSGVTQTPKHLITATGQRVTLRCSPRSGDLSVYWYQQSLDQGLQFLIQYYNGEERAKGNILERFSAQQFPDLHSELNLSSLELGDSALYFCASSVTTGINNEQFFGPGTRLTVL.

This clone was observed a single time. This sequence joins TRBV5-1 and TRBJ1-5; weak D call: TRBD1 (5 bases). V lost 4 bases to trimming and J lost 2 bases, with 19 bases between them. The CDR3 has 17 residues. CDR1 is SGHRS, CDR2 YFSETQ, per germline. The CDR3 protein is CASSQSPGGGGNQPQHF. DNA of the CDR3: TGCGCCAGCAGCCAATCCCCCGGAGGAGGGGGCAATCAGCCCCAGCATTTT.

About this clone: One end of the junction varies from germline; a read error may be responsible. This rearrangement joins TRBV10-2 to TRBJ2-3; 9 bases match TRBD2. The CDR3 loop spans 14 amino acids. The germline V gene has CDR1 WSHSY and CDR2 SAAADI. The CDR3, as DNA: TGCGCCAGCAGGCCCGGGACTAGCACGGATACGCAGTATTTT. This gives the protein CASRPGTSTDTQYF.

In the case of this clone: Its ends do not fully match the called genes, so a read error is possible. The chain joins TRBV29-1 to TRBJ2-5; possible D gene TRBD1, 5 bases. The germline CDR1 and CDR2 sequences are SQVTM and ANQGSEA. The CDR3 contains 13 residues. CDR3 region: CSVEEDKKETQYF. The CDR3 DNA reads TGCAGCGTGGAAGAGGACAAAAAAGAGACCCAGTACTTC.

The gene calls are TRBV6-1 and TRBJ1-5; 7 nucleotides align to TRBD1. Germline V gene lookup returns CDR1 MNHNS and CDR2 SASEGT. V dropped 3 bases and J dropped 9; count of bases not matched to a gene: 8. The CDR3 spans 14 residues. The CDR3 coding sequence is TGTGCCAGCAGTGAGAGACAGGGAGGTGGGCCCCAGCATTTT. It encodes CASSERQGGGPQHF.

The chain combines TRBV25-1 with TRBJ1-2, with D unresolved. V was trimmed by 3 bases and J by 4 bases, leaving 9 bases between them. Germline assignment: CDR1 MGHDK and CDR2 SYGVNS. The CDR3 has 13 amino acids. CDR3 sequence reads: CASSEGQVYGYTF. CDR3 nucleotide sequence: TGTGCCAGCAGTGAGGGTCAGGTCTATGGCTACACCTTC.

The chain joins TRBV4-1 to TRBJ2-3; a weak D match, TRBD2 (8 bases). Trimming cost V 3 bases and J 2 bases, with 15 bases left between them. CDR3 length: 16 residues. Germline loops: CDR1 MGHRA, CDR2 YSYEKL. The CDR3 is CASSQGQRGNTDTQYF. The CDR3 DNA is TGCGCCAGCAGCCAGGGACAGCGGGGGAACACAGATACGCAGTATTTT.

V is TRBV6-1 and J is TRBJ2-5; TRBD2 aligns across 10 bases. Looked up from germline, CDR1 is MNHNS and CDR2 is SASEGT. After removal of 4 bases from V and 2 bases from J, the junction contained 13 bases not matched to a gene. This CDR3 is 18 amino acids long. The CDR3 DNA follows: TGTGCCAGCAGTGTGCTCCTAGCGGGAGCTCCCGAACAAGAGACCCAGTACTTC. Amino acid sequence: CASSVLLAGAPEQETQYF.

The sample holds a few counts of this clone. The chain is built from TRBV6-6 and TRBJ2-7; no definite D call. Trimming cost V 5 bases and J 5 bases, with 10 bases left between them. The CDR3 sequence is 12 residues long. Germline CDR1 is MNHNY and CDR2 is SVGAGI (reference sequence). The CDR3 DNA sequence: TGTGCCAGCAGTCTTCGGAGCCACGAGCAGTACTTC. Protein: CASSLRSHEQYF.

The CDR3 sequence is CASSQLPGQGIRNIQYF. In DNA, the CDR3 is TGCGCCAGCAGCCAACTCCCGGGACAGGGTATCAGAAACATTCAGTACTTC. This sequence joins TRBV4-1 and TRBJ2-4; 9 bases are shared with TRBD1. This CDR3 spans 17 amino acids. The V gene end was trimmed by 2 bases and the J gene end by 6 bases; junction bases not matched to a gene: 11. The germline V gene encodes CDR1 MGHRA and CDR2 YSYEKL.

The chain is built from TRBV6-5 and TRBJ2-2, with a weak D call TRBD2 (5 bases). With 6 bases removed from V and 1 base from J, the gap between germline ends came to 12 bases. The CDR3 has 15 amino acids. Germline V CDR1 and CDR2: MNHEY, SVGAGI. The CDR3 region has the DNA TGTGCCAGCAGGAGTTCGGGGAGGAACACCGGGGAGCTGTTTTTT. This gives the protein CASRSSGRNTGELFF.